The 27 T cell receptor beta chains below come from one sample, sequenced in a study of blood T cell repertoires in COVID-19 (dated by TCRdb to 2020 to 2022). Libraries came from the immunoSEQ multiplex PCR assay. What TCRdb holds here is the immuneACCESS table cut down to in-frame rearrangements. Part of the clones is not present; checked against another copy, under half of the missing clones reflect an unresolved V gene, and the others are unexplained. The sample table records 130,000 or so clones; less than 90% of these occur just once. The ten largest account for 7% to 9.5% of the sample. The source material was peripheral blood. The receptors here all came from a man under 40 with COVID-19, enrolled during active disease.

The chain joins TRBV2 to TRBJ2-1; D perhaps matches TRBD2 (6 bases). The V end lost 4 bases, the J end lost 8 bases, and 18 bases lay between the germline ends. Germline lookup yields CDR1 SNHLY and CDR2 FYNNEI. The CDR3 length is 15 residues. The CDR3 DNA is TGTGCCAGCAGTGCGGGGGAAGGTTATTCGTATGAGCAGTTCTTC. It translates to CASSAGEGYSYEQFF. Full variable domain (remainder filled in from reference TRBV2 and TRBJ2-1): EPEVTQTPSHQVTQMGQEVILRCVPISNHLYFYWYRQILGQKVEFLVSFYNNEISEKSEIFDDQFSVERPDGSNFTLKIRSTKLEDSAMYFCASSAGEGYSYEQFFGPGTRLTVL.

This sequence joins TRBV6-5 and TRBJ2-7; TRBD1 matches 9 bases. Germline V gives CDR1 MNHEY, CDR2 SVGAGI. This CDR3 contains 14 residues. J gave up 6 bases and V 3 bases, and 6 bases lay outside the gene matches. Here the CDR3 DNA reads TGTGCCAGCAGTTATGGACAGGGGACGGGCGAGCAGTACTTC. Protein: CASSYGQGTGEQYF.

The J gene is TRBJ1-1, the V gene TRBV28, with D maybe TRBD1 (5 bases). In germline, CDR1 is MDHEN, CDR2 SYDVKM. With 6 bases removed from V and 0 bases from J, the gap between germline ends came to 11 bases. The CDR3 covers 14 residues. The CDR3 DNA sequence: TGTGCCAGCAGCCCCCCGACAGTGAACACTGAAGCTTTCTTT. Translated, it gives CASSPPTVNTEAFF.

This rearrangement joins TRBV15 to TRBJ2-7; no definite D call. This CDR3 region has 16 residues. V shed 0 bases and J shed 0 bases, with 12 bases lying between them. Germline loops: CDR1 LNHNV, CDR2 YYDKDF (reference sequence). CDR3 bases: TGTGCCACCAGCAGAGATCAGTCGCATGCCTCCTACGAGCAGTACTTC. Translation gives CATSRDQSHASYEQYF.

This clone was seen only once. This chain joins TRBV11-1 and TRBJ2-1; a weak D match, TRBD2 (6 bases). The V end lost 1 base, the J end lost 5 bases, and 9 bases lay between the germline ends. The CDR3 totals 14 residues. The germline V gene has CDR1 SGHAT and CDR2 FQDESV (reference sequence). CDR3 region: CASSLERAHNEQFF. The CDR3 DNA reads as TGTGCCAGCAGCTTAGAGCGGGCCCACAATGAGCAGTTCTTC.

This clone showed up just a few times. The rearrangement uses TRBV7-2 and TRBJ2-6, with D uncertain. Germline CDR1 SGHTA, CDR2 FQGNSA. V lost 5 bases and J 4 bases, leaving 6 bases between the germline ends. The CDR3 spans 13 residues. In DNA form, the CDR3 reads TGTGCCAGCAGCCCCGGGGGGGCCAACGTCCTGACTTTC. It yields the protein CASSPGGANVLTF.

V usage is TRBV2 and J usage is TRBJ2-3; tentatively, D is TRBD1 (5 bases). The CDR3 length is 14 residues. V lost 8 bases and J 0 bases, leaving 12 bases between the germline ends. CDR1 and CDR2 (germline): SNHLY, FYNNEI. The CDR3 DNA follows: TGTGCCAGCGCCCAAGGGGTTAGCACAGATACGCAGTATTTT. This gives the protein CASAQGVSTDTQYF.

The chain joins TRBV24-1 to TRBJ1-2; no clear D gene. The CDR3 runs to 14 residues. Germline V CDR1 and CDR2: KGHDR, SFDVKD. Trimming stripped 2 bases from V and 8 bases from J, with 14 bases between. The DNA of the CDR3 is TGTGCCACCAGTGATTCCACACCGGGGAGAGGCTACACCTTC. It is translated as CATSDSTPGRGYTF.

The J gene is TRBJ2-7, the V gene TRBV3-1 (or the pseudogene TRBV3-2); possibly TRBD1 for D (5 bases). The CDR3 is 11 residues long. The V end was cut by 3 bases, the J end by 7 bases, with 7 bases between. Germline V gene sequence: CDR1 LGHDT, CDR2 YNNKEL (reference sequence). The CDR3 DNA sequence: TGTGCCAGCAGCCACGCAGGGGAGCAGTACTTC. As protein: CASSHAGEQYF.

The CDR3: CASSLTSGRGNEQFF. The CDR3 region has the DNA TGTGCCAGCAGCTTGACTAGCGGGAGAGGAAATGAGCAGTTCTTC. The chain uses TRBV5-4 and TRBJ2-1; 11 bases are a match to TRBD2. Germline trimming cut 1 base from V and 7 bases from J; bases unmatched to any gene: 4. From germline, CDR1 is SGHNT and CDR2 YYREEE (reference sequence). CDR3 length: 15 amino acids. Using reference TRBV5-4 and TRBJ2-1 for the parts outside the CDR3, the full variable domain is ETGVTQSPTHLIKTRGQQVTLRCSSQSGHNTVSWYQQALGQGPQFIFQYYREEENGRGNFPPRFSGLQFPNYSSELNVNALELDDSALYLCASSLTSGRGNEQFFGPGTRLTVL.

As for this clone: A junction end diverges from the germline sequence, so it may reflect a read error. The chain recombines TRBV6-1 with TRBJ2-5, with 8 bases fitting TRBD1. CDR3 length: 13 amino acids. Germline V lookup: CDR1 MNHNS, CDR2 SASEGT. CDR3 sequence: CASSDRGQVTQYF. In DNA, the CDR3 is TGTGCCAGCAGTGACAGGGGGCAAGTGACCCAGTACTTC.

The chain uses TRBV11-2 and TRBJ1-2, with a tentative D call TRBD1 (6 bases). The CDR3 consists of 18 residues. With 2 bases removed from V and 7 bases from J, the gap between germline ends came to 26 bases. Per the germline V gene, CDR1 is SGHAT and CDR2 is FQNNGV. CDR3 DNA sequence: TGTGCCAGCAGCTTACGGTTAACTCAATATGCGGGGGCTGGTGGCTACACCTTC. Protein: CASSLRLTQYAGAGGYTF.

CDR3 DNA sequence: TGTGCCAGCAGCTGGAGCTCTGGAAACACCATATATTTT. This translates into CASSWSSGNTIYF. The genes are TRBV5-4 and TRBJ1-3; D not resolved. This CDR3 has 13 amino acids. Germline CDR1 SGHNT, CDR2 YYREEE (reference sequence). V lost 3 bases to trimming and J lost 0 bases, with 4 bases between them.

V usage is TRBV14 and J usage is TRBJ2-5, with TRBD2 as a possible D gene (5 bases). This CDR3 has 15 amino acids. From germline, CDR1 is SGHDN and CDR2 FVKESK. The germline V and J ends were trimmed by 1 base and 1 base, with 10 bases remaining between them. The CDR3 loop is CASSQGGLIQETQYF. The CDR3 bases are TGTGCCAGCAGCCAAGGAGGGTTGATCCAAGAGACCCAGTACTTC.

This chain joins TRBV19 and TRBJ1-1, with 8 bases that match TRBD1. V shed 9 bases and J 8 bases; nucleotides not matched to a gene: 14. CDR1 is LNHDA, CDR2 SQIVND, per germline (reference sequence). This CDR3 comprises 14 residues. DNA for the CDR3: TGTGCCAGCTCAACACGACAGGGGATGTCAGAAGCTTTCTTT. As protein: CASSTRQGMSEAFF. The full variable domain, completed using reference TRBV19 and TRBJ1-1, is DGGITQSPKYLFRKEGQNVTLSCEQNLNHDAMYWYRQDPGQGLRLIYYSQIVNDFQKGDIAEGYSVSREKKESFPLTVTSAQKNPTAFYLCASSTRQGMSEAFFGQGTRLTVV.

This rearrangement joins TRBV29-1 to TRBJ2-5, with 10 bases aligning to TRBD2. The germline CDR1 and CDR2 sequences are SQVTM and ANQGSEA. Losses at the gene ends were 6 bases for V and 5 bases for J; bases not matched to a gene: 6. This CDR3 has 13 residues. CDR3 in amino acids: CSVEREGRETQYF. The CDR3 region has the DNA TGCAGCGTGGAGCGGGAGGGCCGGGAGACCCAGTACTTC.

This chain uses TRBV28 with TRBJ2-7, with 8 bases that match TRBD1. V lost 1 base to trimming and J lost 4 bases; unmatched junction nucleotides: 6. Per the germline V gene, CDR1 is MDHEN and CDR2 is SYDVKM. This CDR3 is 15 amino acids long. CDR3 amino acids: CASSLSQGAHYEQYF. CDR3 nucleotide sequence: TGTGCCAGCAGTTTATCTCAGGGGGCGCATTACGAGCAGTACTTC.

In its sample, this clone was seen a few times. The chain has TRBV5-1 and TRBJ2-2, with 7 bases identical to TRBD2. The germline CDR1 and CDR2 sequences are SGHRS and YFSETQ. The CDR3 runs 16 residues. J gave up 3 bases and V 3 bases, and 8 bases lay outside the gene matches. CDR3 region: CASSSLGGGDTGELFF. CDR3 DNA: TGCGCCAGCAGCTCCCTGGGGGGGGGAGACACCGGGGAGCTGTTTTTT.

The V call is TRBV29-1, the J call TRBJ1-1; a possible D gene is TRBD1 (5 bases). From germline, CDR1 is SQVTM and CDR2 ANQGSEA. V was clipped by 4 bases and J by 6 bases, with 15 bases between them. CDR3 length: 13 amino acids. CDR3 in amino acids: CSVAAKAGAEAFF. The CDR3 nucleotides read TGCAGCGTTGCCGCAAAGGCGGGGGCTGAAGCTTTCTTT.

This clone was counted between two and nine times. CDR3 bases: TGTGCCAGTAGTATAGGGCCTTCCCAGGAGCAGTACTTC. Translation: CASSIGPSQEQYF. The chain carries TRBV19 and TRBJ2-7; D remains ambiguous. The length of the CDR3 is 13 residues. CDR1 LNHDA and CDR2 SQIVND come from the germline V gene (reference sequence). With 1 base removed from V and 7 bases from J, the gap between germline ends came to 11 bases.

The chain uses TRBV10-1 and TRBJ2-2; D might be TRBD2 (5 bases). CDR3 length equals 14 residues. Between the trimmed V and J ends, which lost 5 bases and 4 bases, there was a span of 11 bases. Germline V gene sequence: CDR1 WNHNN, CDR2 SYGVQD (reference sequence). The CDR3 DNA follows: TGCGCCAGCAGTAGGGAGCGATCCACCGGGGAGCTGTTTTTT. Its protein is CASSRERSTGELFF.

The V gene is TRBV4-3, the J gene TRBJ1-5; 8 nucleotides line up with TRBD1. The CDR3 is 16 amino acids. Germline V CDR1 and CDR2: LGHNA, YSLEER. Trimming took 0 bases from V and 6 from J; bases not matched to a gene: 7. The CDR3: CASSQDLVTGGQPQHF. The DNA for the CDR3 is TGCGCCAGCAGCCAAGATTTGGTTACAGGGGGTCAGCCCCAGCATTTT.

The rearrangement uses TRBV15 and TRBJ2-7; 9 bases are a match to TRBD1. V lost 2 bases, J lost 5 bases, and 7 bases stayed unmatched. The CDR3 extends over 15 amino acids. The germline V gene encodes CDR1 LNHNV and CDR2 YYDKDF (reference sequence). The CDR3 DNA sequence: TGTGCCACCAGCAGAAAGACAGGGGGAGGTAACGAGCAGTACTTC. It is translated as CATSRKTGGGNEQYF.

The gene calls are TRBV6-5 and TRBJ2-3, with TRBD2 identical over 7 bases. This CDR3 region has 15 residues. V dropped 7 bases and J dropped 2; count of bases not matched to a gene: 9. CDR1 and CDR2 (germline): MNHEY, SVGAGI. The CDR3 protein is CASNSMAGDTDTQYF. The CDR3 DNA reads TGTGCCAGCAACTCAATGGCGGGGGACACAGATACGCAGTATTTT.

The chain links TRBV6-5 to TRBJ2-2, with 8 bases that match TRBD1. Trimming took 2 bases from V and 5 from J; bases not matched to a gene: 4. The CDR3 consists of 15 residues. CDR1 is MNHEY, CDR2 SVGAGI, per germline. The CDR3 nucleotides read TGTGCCAGCAGTTACCCGACAGGGGTAACCGGGGAGCTGTTTTTT. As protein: CASSYPTGVTGELFF.

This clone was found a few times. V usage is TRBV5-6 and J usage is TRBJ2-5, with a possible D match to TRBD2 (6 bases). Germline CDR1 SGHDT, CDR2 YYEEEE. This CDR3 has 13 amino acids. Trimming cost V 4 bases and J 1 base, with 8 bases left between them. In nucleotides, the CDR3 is TGTGCCAGCAGCGAGGGACTCCAAGAGACCCAGTACTTC. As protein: CASSEGLQETQYF.

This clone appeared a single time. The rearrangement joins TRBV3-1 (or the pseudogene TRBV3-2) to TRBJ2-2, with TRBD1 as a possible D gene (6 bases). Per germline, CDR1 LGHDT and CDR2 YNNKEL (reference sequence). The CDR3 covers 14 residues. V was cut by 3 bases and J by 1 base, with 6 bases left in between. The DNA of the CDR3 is TGTGCCAGCAGCCACAGGGGGAACACCGGGGAGCTGTTTTTT. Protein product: CASSHRGNTGELFF.